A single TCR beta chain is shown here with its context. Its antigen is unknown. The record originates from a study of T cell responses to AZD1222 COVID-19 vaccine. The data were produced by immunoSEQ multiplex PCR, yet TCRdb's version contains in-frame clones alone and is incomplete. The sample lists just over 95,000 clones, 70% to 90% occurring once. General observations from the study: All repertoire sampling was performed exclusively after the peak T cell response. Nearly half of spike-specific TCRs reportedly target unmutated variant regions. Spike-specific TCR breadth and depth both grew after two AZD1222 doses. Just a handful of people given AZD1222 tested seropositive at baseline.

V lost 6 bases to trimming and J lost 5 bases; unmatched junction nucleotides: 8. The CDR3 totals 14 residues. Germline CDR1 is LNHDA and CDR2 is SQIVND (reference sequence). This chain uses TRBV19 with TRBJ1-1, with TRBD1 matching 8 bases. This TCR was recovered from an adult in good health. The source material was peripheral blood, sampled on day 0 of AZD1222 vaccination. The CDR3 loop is CASSLQGGLTEAFF. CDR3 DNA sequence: TGTGCCAGTAGCCTACAGGGGGGGCTTACTGAAGCTTTCTTT.